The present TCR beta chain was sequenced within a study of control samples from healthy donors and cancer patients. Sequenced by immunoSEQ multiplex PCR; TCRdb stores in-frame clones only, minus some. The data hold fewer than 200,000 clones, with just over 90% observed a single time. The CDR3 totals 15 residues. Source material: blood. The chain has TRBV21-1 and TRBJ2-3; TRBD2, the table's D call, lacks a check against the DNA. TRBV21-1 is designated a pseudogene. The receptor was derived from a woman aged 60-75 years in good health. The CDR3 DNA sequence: TGTGCCAGCACCGGTAGGCTAGCCGCCACAGATACGCAGTATTTT. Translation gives CASTGRLAATDTQYF.